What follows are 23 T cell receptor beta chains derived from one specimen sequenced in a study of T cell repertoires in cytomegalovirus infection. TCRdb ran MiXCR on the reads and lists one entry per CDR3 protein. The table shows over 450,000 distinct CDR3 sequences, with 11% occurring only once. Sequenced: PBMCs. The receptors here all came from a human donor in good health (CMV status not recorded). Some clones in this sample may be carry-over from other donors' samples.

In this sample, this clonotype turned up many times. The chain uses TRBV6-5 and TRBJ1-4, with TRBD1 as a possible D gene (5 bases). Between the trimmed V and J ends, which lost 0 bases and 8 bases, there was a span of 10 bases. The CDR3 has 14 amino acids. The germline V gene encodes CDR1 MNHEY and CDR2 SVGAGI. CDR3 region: CASSYSRDGEKLFF. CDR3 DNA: TGTGCCAGCAGTTACTCGAGGGACGGCGAAAAACTGTTTTTT.

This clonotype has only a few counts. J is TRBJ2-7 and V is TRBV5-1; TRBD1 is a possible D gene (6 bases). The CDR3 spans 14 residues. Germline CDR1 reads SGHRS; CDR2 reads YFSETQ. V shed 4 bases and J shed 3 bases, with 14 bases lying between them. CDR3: CASSDHGQNYEQYF. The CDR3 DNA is TGCGCCAGCAGCGACCACGGACAGAACTACGAGCAGTACTTC.

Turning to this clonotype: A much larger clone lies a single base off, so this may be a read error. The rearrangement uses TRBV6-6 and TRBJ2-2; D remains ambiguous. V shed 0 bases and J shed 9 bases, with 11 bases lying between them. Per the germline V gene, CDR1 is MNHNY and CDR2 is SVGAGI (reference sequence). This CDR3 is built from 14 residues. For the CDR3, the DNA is TGTGCCAGCAGTTACTCGGGCTCTGGCCGGGAGCTGTTTTTT. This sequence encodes CASSYSGSGRELFF.

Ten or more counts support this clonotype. CDR3 in amino acids: CASSHSRNGGTPLTQYF. CDR3 coding DNA: TGTGCCAGCAGCCACTCCCGAAATGGAGGAACTCCTTTAACGCAGTATTTT. The chain recombines TRBV5-4 with TRBJ2-3; D may be TRBD2 (5 bases). Germline CDR1 SGHNT, CDR2 YYREEE (reference sequence). The V gene lost 4 bases and the J gene lost 9 bases, with 27 bases spanning the gap. The CDR3 sequence is 17 residues long.

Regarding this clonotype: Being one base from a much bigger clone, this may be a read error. The CDR3 loop is CASSISLAGSNEQYF. The CDR3 nucleotides are TGTGCCAGCAGCATAAGTCTAGCGGGGTCCAACGAGCAGTACTTC. The chain recombines TRBV7-6 with TRBJ2-7, with TRBD2 identical over 9 bases. CDR1 is SGHVS and CDR2 is FNYEAQ in the germline V gene. The V segment lost 5 bases and the J segment 5 bases; nucleotides outside the gene matches: 10. The CDR3 loop spans 15 amino acids. Based on the CDR3 plus reference TRBV7-6 and TRBJ2-7, the full variable domain is GAGVSQSPRYKVTKRGQDVALRCDPISGHVSLYWYRQALGQGPEFLTYFNYEAQQDKSGLPNDRFSAERPEGSISTLTIQRTEQRDSAMYRCASSISLAGSNEQYFGPGTRLTVT.

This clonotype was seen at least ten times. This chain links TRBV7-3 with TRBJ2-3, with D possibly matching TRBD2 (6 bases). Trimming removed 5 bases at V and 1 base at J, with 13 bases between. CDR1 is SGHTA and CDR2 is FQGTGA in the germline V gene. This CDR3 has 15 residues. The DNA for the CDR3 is TGTGCCAGCAGCGTTAGCGGAATTCGCACAGATACGCAGTATTTT. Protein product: CASSVSGIRTDTQYF.

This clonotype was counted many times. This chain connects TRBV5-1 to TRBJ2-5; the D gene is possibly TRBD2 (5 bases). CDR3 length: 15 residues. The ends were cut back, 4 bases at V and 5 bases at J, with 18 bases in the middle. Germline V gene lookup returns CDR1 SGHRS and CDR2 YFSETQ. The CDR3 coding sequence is TGCGCCAGCAGCCCGGGCAGAGGGTTAGAGGAGACCCAGTACTTC. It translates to CASSPGRGLEETQYF. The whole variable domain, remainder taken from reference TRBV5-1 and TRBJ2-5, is KAGVTQTPRYLIKTRGQQVTLSCSPISGHRSVSWYQQTPGQGLQFLFEYFSETQRNKGNFPGRFSGRQFSNSRSEMNVSTLELGDSALYLCASSPGRGLEETQYFGPGTRLLVL.

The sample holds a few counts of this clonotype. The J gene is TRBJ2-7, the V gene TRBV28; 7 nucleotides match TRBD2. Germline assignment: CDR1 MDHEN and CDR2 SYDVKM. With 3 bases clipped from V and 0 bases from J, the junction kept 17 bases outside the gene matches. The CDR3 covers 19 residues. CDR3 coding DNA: TGTGCCAGCAGTTTTTCCCTGGGGGGGGGGTCCGAAAGCTCCTACGAGCAGTACTTC. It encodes CASSFSLGGGSESSYEQYF.

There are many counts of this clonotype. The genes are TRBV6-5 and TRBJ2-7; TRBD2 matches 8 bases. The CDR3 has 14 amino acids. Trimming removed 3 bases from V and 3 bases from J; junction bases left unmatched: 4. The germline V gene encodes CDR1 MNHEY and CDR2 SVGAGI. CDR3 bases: TGTGCCAGCAGTTATCGGGGGGGAGACTACGAGCAGTACTTC. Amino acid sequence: CASSYRGGDYEQYF.

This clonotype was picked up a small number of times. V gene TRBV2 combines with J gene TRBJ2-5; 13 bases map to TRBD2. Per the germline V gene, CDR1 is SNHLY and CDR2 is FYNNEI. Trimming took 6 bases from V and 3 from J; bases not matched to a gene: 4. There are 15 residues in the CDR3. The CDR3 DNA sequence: TGTGCCAGCAGGAAAGGGACTAGCGGGGAAGAGACCCAGTACTTC. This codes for CASRKGTSGEETQYF.

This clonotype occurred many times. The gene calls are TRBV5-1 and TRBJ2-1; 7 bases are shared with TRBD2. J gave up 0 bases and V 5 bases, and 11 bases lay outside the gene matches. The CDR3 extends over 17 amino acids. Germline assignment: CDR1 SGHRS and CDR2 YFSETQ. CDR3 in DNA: TGCGCCAGCAGGGGAACCTTAGGCGGGAGCTCCTACAATGAGCAGTTCTTC. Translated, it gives CASRGTLGGSSYNEQFF.

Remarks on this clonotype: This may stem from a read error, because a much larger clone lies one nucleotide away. The DNA for the CDR3 is TGCGCCAGCAGTCAATCGAAGGAGATTACCGGACCGACGAACTATGGCTACACCTTC. Amino acids: CASSQSKEITGPTNYGYTF. The chain recombines TRBV23-1 with TRBJ1-2; D not resolved. TRBV23-1 qualifies as an ORF whose function is uncertain. The ends were cut back, 0 bases at V and 2 bases at J, with 22 bases in the middle. The CDR3 spans 19 residues.

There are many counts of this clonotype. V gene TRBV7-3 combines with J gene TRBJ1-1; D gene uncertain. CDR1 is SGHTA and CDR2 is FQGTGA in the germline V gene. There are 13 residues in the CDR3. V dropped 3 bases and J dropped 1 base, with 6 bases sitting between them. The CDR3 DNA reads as TGTGCCAGCAGCTTTGCAAAGAACACTGAAGCTTTCTTT. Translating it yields CASSFAKNTEAFF.

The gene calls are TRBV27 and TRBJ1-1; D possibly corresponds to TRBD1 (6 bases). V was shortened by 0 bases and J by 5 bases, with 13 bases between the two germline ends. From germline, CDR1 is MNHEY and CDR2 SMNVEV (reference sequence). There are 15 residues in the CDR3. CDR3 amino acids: CASSLSKGGGTEAFF. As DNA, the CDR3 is TGTGCCAGCAGTTTATCGAAAGGAGGGGGGACTGAAGCTTTCTTT.

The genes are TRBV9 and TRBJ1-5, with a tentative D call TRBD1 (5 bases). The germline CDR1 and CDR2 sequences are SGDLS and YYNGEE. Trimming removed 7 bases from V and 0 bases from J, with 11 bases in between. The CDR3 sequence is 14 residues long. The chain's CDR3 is CASGGSGSNQPQHF. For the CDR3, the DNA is TGTGCCAGCGGGGGTTCCGGTAGCAATCAGCCCCAGCATTTT.

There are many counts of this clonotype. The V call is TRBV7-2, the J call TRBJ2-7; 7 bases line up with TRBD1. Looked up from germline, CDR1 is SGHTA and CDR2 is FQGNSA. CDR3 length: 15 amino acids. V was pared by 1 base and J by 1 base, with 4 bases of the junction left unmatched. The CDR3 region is CASSLGQGPSYEQYF. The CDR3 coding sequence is TGTGCCAGCAGCTTAGGACAGGGTCCTTCCTACGAGCAGTACTTC. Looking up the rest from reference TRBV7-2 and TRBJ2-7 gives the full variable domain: GAGVSQSPSNKVTEKGKDVELRCDPISGHTALYWYRQSLGQGLEFLIYFQGNSAPDKSGLPSDRFSAERTGGSVSTLTIQRTQQEDSAVYLCASSLGQGPSYEQYFGPGTRLTVT.

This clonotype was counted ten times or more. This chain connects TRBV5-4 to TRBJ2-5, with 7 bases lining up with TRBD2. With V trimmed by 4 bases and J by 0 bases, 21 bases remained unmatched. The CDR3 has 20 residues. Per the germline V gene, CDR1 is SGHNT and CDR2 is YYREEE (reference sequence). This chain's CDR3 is CASSHCWGGTTRLYQETQYF. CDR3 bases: TGTGCCAGCAGCCATTGCTGGGGGGGGACGACCAGACTGTACCAAGAGACCCAGTACTTC.

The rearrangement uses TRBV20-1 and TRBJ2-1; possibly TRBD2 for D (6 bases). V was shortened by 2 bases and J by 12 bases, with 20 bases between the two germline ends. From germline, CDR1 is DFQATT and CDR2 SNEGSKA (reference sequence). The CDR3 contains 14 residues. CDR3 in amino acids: CSARSPAAGQLQFF. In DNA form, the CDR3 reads TGCAGTGCTAGATCCCCAGCCGCGGGGCAACTGCAGTTCTTC.

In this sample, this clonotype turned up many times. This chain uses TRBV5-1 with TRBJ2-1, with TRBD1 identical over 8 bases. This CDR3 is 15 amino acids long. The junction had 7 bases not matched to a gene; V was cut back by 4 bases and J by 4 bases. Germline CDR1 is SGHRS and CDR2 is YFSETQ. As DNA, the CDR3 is TGCGCCAGCAGCCCAGGGGACAGGCATTACAATGAGCAGTTCTTC. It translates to CASSPGDRHYNEQFF.

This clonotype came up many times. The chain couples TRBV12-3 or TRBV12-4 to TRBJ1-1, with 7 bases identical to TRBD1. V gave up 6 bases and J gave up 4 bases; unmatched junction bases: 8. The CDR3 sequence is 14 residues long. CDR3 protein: CASSRQGRSTEAFF. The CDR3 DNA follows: TGTGCCAGCAGCCGACAGGGAAGAAGCACTGAAGCTTTCTTT.

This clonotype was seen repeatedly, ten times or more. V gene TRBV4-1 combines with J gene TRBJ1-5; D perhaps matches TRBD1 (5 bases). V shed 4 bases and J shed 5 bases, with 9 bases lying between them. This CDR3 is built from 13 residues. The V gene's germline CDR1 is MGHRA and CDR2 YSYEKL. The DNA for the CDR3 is TGCGCCAGCAGCCCGACAGTTTATCAGCCCCAGCATTTT. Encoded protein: CASSPTVYQPQHF.

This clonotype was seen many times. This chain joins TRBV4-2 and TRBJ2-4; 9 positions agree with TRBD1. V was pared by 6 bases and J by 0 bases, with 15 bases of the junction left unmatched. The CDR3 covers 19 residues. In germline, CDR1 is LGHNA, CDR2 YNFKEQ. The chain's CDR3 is CASSYVGDRVTLAKNIQYF. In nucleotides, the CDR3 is TGTGCCAGCAGTTACGTAGGGGACAGGGTGACTCTAGCCAAAAACATTCAGTACTTC.

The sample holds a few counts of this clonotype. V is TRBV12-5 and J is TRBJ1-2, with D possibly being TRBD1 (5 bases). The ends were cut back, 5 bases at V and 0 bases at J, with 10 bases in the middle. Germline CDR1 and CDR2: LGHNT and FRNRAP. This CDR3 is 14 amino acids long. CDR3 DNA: TGTGCTAGTGGTAAGACAGACTCTAACTATGGCTACACCTTC. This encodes CASGKTDSNYGYTF. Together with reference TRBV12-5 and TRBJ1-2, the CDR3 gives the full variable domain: DARVTQTPRHKVTEMGQEVTMRCQPILGHNTVFWYRQTMMQGLELLAYFRNRAPLDDSGMPKDRFSAEMPDATLATLKIQPSEPRDSAVYFCASGKTDSNYGYTFGSGTRLTVV.